This T cell receptor (beta chain) was recorded in a study of glioma-infiltrating T cells. This clonotype has ten or more counts. The CDR3 is 11 amino acids. Trimming stripped 6 bases from V and 0 bases from J, with 3 bases between. CDR1 and CDR2 from the germline V gene are MNHNS and SASEGT. TCR alpha and beta CDR3 regions were amplified from RNA using iRepertoire nested multiplex PCR. TCRdb re-derived calls from the multiplex PCR reads in MiXCR, one entry per CDR3 protein. This table holds about 94,000 distinct CDR3 sequences, 23% found once. Sequencing input: glioma tissue, nonneoplastic brain tissue, or PBMCs (not recorded which). The gene calls are TRBV6-1 and TRBJ2-7; D uncertain. This sequence was found in a human donor with low-grade glioma or glioblastoma, undergoing nonglioma brain surgery, or in good health (not recorded which). For the CDR3, the DNA is TGTGCCAGCAGGGACTCCTACGAGCAGTACTTC. Its translation is CASRDSYEQYF.